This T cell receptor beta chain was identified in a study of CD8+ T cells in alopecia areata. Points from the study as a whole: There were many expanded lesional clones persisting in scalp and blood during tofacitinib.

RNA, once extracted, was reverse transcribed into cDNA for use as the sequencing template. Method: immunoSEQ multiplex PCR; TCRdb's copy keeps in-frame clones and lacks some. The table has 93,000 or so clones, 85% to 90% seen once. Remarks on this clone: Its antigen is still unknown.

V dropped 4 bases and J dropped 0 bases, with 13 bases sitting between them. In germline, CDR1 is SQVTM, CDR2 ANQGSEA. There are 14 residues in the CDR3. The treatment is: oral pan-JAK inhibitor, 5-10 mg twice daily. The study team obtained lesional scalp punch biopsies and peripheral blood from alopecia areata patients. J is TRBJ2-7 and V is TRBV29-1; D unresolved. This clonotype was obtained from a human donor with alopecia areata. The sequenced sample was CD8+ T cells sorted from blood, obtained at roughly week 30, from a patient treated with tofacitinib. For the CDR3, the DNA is TGCAGCGTTGTCTTGGTACAGAGCTCCTACGAGCAGTACTTC. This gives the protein CSVVLVQSSYEQYF.